The T cell receptor (beta chain) described here comes from a study of T cells expressing NK-cell markers. Study details: The study sequenced eight donors, seven HCMV-seropositive and one seronegative. Study conclusions and caveats: The contribution of dominant NKG2C+ clonotypes to CD8+ T cells in a handful of donors was about 1.0-8%. These same clonotypes (in four donors) also led the CD3+CD56-NKG2C+ fraction.

Researchers built TCR beta cDNA using 5'RACE template switching with UMIs. Each CDR3 protein gets one entry in TCRdb, which reprocessed the 5' RACE reads and gives no DNA. The listing contains around 260,000 distinct CDR3 sequences. Regarding this clonotype: The antigen is unknown.

The CDR3 length is 15 residues. Germline values: CDR1 SGHTA, CDR2 FQGNSA. The TCR sequence derives from a woman between 18 and 70 years old in good health. The sequenced material came from blood T cells: a sorted CD56 or NKG2C T cell subset, CD4+ or CD8+ T cells, or bulk PBMC T cells (not recorded which). The rearrangement links TRBV7-2 to TRBJ2-3; TCRdb returns TRBD1, unconfirmable since there is no DNA. The CDR3 region is CASRLAGPSTDTQYF.